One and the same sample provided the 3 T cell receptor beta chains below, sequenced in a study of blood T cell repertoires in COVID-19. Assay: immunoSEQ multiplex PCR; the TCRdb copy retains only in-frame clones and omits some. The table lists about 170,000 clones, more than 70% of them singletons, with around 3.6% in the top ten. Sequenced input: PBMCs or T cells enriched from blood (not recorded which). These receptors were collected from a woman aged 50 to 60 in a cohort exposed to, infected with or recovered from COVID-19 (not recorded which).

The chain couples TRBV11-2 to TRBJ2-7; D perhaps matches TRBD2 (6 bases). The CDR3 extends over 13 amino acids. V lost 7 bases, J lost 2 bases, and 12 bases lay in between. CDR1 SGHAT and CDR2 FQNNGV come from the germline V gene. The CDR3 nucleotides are TGTGCCAGCAAGAGAGGGGAGGCCTACGAGCAGTACTTC. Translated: CASKRGEAYEQYF.

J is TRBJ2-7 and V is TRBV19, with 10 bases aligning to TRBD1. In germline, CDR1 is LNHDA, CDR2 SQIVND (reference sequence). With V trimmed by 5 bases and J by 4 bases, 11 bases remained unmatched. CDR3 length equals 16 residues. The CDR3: CASSADLGQGTYEQYF. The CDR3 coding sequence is TGTGCCAGTAGTGCGGACTTGGGACAGGGGACTTACGAGCAGTACTTC.

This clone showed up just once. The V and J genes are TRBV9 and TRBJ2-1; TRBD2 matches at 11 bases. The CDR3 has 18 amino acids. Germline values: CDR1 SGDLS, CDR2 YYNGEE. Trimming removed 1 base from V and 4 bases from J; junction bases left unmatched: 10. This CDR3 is CASSVSVEGLADYNEQFF. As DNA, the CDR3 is TGTGCCAGCAGCGTATCCGTCGAGGGACTAGCGGATTACAATGAGCAGTTCTTC.